The 29 T cell receptor beta chains reported below all come from one sample, sequenced in a study of blood T cell repertoires in COVID-19. TCRdb keeps only in-frame clones here, not all; method: immunoSEQ multiplex PCR. The sample lists nearly 400,000 clones; 85% to 90% were seen once. Sample: PBMCs or T cells enriched from blood (not recorded which). Receptors originate from a woman under 40 who had recovered from COVID-19.

In DNA form, the CDR3 reads TGTGCCTGGAATAAGCGGGGGGCACGAGGGGGACAGTACTTC. Translating gives CAWNKRGARGGQYF. The chain couples TRBV30 to TRBJ2-4, with TRBD2 matching over 9 bases. The CDR3 is 14 amino acids. Germline V gene sequence: CDR1 GTSNPN, CDR2 SVGIG (reference sequence). J gave up 13 bases and V 4 bases, and 14 bases lay outside the gene matches.

Only a few counts were recorded for this clone. The gene calls are TRBV10-2 and TRBJ1-6, with 9 bases fitting TRBD1. Per germline, CDR1 WSHSY and CDR2 SAAADI. Trimming removed 6 bases from V and 8 bases from J; junction bases left unmatched: 2. This CDR3 comprises 13 residues. In nucleotides, the CDR3 is TGCGCCAGCAGCCGGGACAGGGATTCACCCCTCCACTTT. Amino acid sequence: CASSRDRDSPLHF.

The chain recombines TRBV11-2 with TRBJ1-3; 7 bases agree with TRBD1. The CDR3 is 18 residues long. Germline V gives CDR1 SGHAT, CDR2 FQNNGV. V shed 1 base and J 1 base; nucleotides not matched to a gene: 10. CDR3 in amino acids: CASSLVSPRGASGNTIYF. The DNA for the CDR3 is TGTGCCAGCAGCTTAGTCAGCCCCAGGGGGGCATCTGGAAACACCATATATTTT.

The rearrangement uses TRBV7-9 and TRBJ2-5; D is unclear. V was trimmed by 3 bases and J by 5 bases, leaving 10 bases between them. This CDR3 spans 13 amino acids. Germline values: CDR1 SEHNR, CDR2 FQNEAQ (reference sequence). The CDR3 loop reads CASSFFKEETQYF. The CDR3 nucleotides read TGTGCCAGCAGCTTCTTCAAGGAGGAGACCCAGTACTTC.

J is TRBJ1-2 and V is TRBV12-5; weak D call: TRBD1 (5 bases). Germline V lookup: CDR1 LGHNT, CDR2 FRNRAP. V dropped 7 bases and J dropped 4 bases, with 13 bases sitting between them. The CDR3 totals 13 residues. CDR3 residues: CASAFDSSYGYTF. CDR3 nucleotide sequence: TGTGCTAGTGCCTTTGACAGTTCCTATGGCTACACCTTC. Variable domain in full (rest from reference TRBV12-5 and TRBJ1-2): DARVTQTPRHKVTEMGQEVTMRCQPILGHNTVFWYRQTMMQGLELLAYFRNRAPLDDSGMPKDRFSAEMPDATLATLKIQPSEPRDSAVYFCASAFDSSYGYTFGSGTRLTVV.

The rearrangement links TRBV2 to TRBJ1-5; 7 bases match TRBD1. The CDR3 has 15 amino acids. V shed 8 bases and J 5 bases; nucleotides not matched to a gene: 12. CDR1 is SNHLY, CDR2 FYNNEI, per germline. The CDR3 DNA follows: TGTGCCAGCCTAAACAGGGGTGGGGGTTATCAGCCCCAGCATTTT. Its protein is CASLNRGGGYQPQHF.

The V and J genes are TRBV9 and TRBJ1-2, with a possible D match to TRBD1 (6 bases). The CDR3 has 14 residues. Germline loops: CDR1 SGDLS, CDR2 YYNGEE. Between the trimmed V and J ends, which lost 4 bases and 4 bases, there was a span of 14 bases. The CDR3 sequence is CASSPDGGSYGYTF. The CDR3 bases are TGTGCCAGCAGCCCCGATGGGGGCAGCTATGGCTACACCTTC.

V usage is TRBV28 and J usage is TRBJ1-1; unclear D gene. The germline gives CDR1 MDHEN, CDR2 SYDVKM. The V end was cut by 2 bases, the J end by 0 bases, with 7 bases between. The CDR3 spans 14 residues. The CDR3 DNA reads as TGTGCCAGCAGTTTACCGGTCTTGAACACTGAAGCTTTCTTT. Its translation is CASSLPVLNTEAFF. Combining the CDR3 with reference TRBV28 and TRBJ1-1 gives the whole variable domain DVKVTQSSRYLVKRTGEKVFLECVQDMDHENMFWYRQDPGLGLRLIYFSYDVKMKEKGDIPEGYSVSREKKERFSLILESASTNQTSMYLCASSLPVLNTEAFFGQGTRLTVV.

Notes on this clone: One junction end disagrees with the germline gene, perhaps due to a read error. CDR3 loop: CASSEGFEAPGLNF. In DNA form, the CDR3 reads TGTGCCAGCAGTGAAGGATTCGAGGCGCCGGGACTTAACTTC. The chain joins TRBV6-1 to TRBJ2-7; perhaps TRBD2 as D (6 bases). The CDR3 sequence is 14 residues long. Germline V CDR1 and CDR2: MNHNS, SASEGT.

The chain joins TRBV6-5 to TRBJ2-7, with a weak D call TRBD2 (5 bases). CDR1 is MNHEY, CDR2 SVGAGI, per germline. V dropped 3 bases and J dropped 0 bases, with 9 bases sitting between them. The CDR3 loop spans 14 amino acids. CDR3 residues: CASSYSGFSYEQYF. The CDR3 DNA reads TGTGCCAGCAGTTATTCGGGGTTCTCCTACGAGCAGTACTTC.

This clone has more than one count but fewer than ten. Written as DNA, the CDR3 is TGTGCCATCAGGGGGACAGGCGCATACCAAGAGACCCAGTACTTC. Translating gives CAIRGTGAYQETQYF. This chain connects TRBV10-3 to TRBJ2-5; 8 nucleotides line up with TRBD1. CDR1 is ENHRY, CDR2 SYGVKD, per germline. The CDR3 spans 15 residues. Unmatched junction bases numbered 6, after V lost 6 bases and J lost 0 bases.

This CDR3 reads CASSQASYGYTF. In DNA, the CDR3 is TGTGCCAGCAGCCAAGCTAGCTATGGCTACACCTTC. The J gene is TRBJ1-2, the V gene TRBV14; no clear D. CDR3 length: 12 residues. CDR1 SGHDN and CDR2 FVKESK come from the germline V gene. V was clipped by 1 base and J by 4 bases, with 4 bases between them. The full variable domain, in which reference TRBV14 and TRBJ1-2 provide the parts outside the CDR3, is EAGVTQFPSHSVIEKGQTVTLRCDPISGHDNLYWYRRVMGKEIKFLLHFVKESKQDESGMPNNRFLAERTGGTYSTLKVQPAELEDSGVYFCASSQASYGYTFGSGTRLTVV.

V usage is TRBV14 and J usage is TRBJ2-5, with a weak D call TRBD2 (6 bases). The CDR3 has 15 amino acids. The germline V gene has CDR1 SGHDN and CDR2 FVKESK. V dropped 0 bases and J dropped 5 bases, with 13 bases sitting between them. The CDR3 reads CASSQDRGGWETQYF. The CDR3 DNA is TGTGCCAGCAGCCAAGATAGGGGAGGTTGGGAGACCCAGTACTTC.

The gene calls are TRBV15 and TRBJ2-2; D is perhaps TRBD2 (5 bases). This CDR3 contains 18 residues. V was shortened by 2 bases and J by 0 bases, with 16 bases between the two germline ends. Germline CDR1 LNHNV, CDR2 YYDKDF (reference sequence). CDR3 nucleotide sequence: TGTGCCACCAGCAGACCCCCGGGGTCGGCGACGAACACCGGGGAGCTGTTTTTT. This sequence encodes CATSRPPGSATNTGELFF.

The J gene is TRBJ1-6, the V gene TRBV12-5, with TRBD1 matching 12 bases. The CDR3 sequence is 14 residues long. V was pared by 6 bases and J by 10 bases, with 4 bases of the junction left unmatched. Germline V gene data show CDR1 as LGHNT and CDR2 as FRNRAP. In DNA, the CDR3 is TGTGCTAGTGGCCTGGGACAGGGGGCCTCACCCCTCCACTTT. It is translated as CASGLGQGASPLHF. Full variable domain (outside the CDR3, taken from reference TRBV12-5 and TRBJ1-6): DARVTQTPRHKVTEMGQEVTMRCQPILGHNTVFWYRQTMMQGLELLAYFRNRAPLDDSGMPKDRFSAEMPDATLATLKIQPSEPRDSAVYFCASGLGQGASPLHFGNGTRLTVT.

V gene TRBV30 combines with J gene TRBJ1-2, with 7 bases lining up with TRBD1. This CDR3 is 16 amino acids long. Germline CDR1 is GTSNPN and CDR2 is SVGIG (reference sequence). V was clipped by 4 bases and J by 4 bases; unmatched bases: 15. CDR3 loop: CAWTLSGTEGFYGYTF. The DNA of the CDR3 is TGTGCCTGGACCTTATCAGGGACAGAGGGGTTCTATGGCTACACCTTC.

This sequence joins TRBV7-8 and TRBJ2-5; a possible D gene is TRBD1 (6 bases). In germline, CDR1 is SGHVS, CDR2 FQNEAQ. This CDR3 contains 17 residues. The V and J ends lost 2 bases and 3 bases respectively, with 19 bases between them. DNA for the CDR3: TGTGCCAGCAGCTTAAAGGTGTCGTGGGGGCTAGAAGAGACCCAGTACTTC. Translating gives CASSLKVSWGLEETQYF. The full variable domain, with the rest looked up from reference TRBV7-8 and TRBJ2-5, is GAGVSQSPRYKVAKRGQDVALRCDPISGHVSLFWYQQALGQGPEFLTYFQNEAQLDKSGLPSDRFFAERPEGSVSTLKIQRTQQEDSAVYLCASSLKVSWGLEETQYFGPGTRLLVL.

The rearrangement links TRBV20-1 to TRBJ1-1, with unresolved D. From germline, CDR1 is DFQATT and CDR2 SNEGSKA (reference sequence). Trimming shortened V by 2 bases and J by 13 bases, and 11 bases separated the two germline ends. The CDR3 spans 10 residues. The CDR3 DNA reads as TGCAGTGCTAGATTCACCGAGGTTTTCTTT. Translated, it gives CSARFTEVFF.

This sequence joins TRBV16 and TRBJ1-2; 7 bases map to TRBD1. The CDR3 extends over 18 amino acids. Trimming took 2 bases from V and 5 from J; bases not matched to a gene: 17. Germline values: CDR1 KGHSY, CDR2 FQNENV. The CDR3 sequence is CASSQRAGGSLSAYGYTF. The DNA of the CDR3 is TGTGCCAGCAGCCAACGAGCAGGGGGTTCTTTGAGTGCGTATGGCTACACCTTC.

The rearrangement links TRBV7-3 to TRBJ2-2; weak D call: TRBD1 (6 bases). This CDR3 is 15 amino acids long. Trimming removed 5 bases at V and 1 base at J, with 11 bases between. Germline CDR1 reads SGHTA; CDR2 reads FQGTGA. The CDR3 sequence: CASSTRQENTGELFF. The CDR3 nucleotides are TGTGCCAGCAGCACTAGACAGGAGAACACCGGGGAGCTGTTTTTT.

The chain joins TRBV7-2 to TRBJ2-1; D remains ambiguous. Trimming cost V 5 bases and J 12 bases, with 20 bases left between them. Germline V gives CDR1 SGHTA, CDR2 FQGNSA. The CDR3 covers 14 residues. CDR3 DNA: TGTGCCAGCAGCCAATATAGTCAAGGCGGTTGGCAGTTCTTC. Translating gives CASSQYSQGGWQFF.

The chain couples TRBV28 to TRBJ1-5; D is perhaps TRBD1 (5 bases). This CDR3 has 16 residues. With 6 bases removed from V and 0 bases from J, the gap between germline ends came to 15 bases. The germline gives CDR1 MDHEN, CDR2 SYDVKM. This chain's CDR3 is CASRSWGDYSNQPQHF. The CDR3 nucleotides are TGTGCCAGCAGGTCATGGGGGGATTATAGCAATCAGCCCCAGCATTTT.

This chain uses TRBV28 with TRBJ1-2; D unresolved. CDR3 length: 15 amino acids. The germline V gene has CDR1 MDHEN and CDR2 SYDVKM. V lost 4 bases and J 8 bases, leaving 20 bases between the germline ends. The CDR3 spells CASSSSEGIAWGYTF. CDR3 DNA sequence: TGTGCCAGCAGTTCCTCTGAAGGGATAGCGTGGGGCTACACCTTC.

This clone was observed a single time. This chain joins TRBV6-5 and TRBJ2-7; 7 nucleotides align to TRBD1. The germline CDR1 and CDR2 sequences are MNHEY and SVGAGI. The CDR3 consists of 14 residues. Trimming took 5 bases from V and 7 from J; bases not matched to a gene: 11. CDR3 in amino acids: CASSPPGQLKEQYF. CDR3 coding DNA: TGTGCCAGCAGTCCTCCGGGACAGTTAAAGGAGCAGTACTTC.

The chain uses TRBV29-1 and TRBJ1-2; possibly TRBD1 for D (6 bases). From germline, CDR1 is SQVTM and CDR2 ANQGSEA. This CDR3 has 15 residues. Trimming pared 6 bases from V and 4 bases from J, leaving 21 bases between. The CDR3 nucleotides are TGCAGCGTCTCGTTGGGGGCCAATGGTTTCTATGGCTACACCTTC. Its translation is CSVSLGANGFYGYTF. Using reference TRBV29-1 and TRBJ1-2 for the parts outside the CDR3, the full variable domain is SAVISQKPSRDICQRGTSLTIQCQVDSQVTMMFWYRQQPGQSLTLIATANQGSEATYESGFVIDKFPISRPNLTFSTLTVSNMSPEDSSIYLCSVSLGANGFYGYTFGSGTRLTVV.

The chain carries TRBV10-3 and TRBJ1-3; D unclear. Germline CDR1 and CDR2: ENHRY and SYGVKD. This CDR3 is 14 amino acids long. The V gene lost 4 bases and the J gene lost 0 bases, with 7 bases spanning the gap. The CDR3 region is CAISVEHSGNTIYF. The CDR3 coding sequence is TGTGCCATCAGTGTAGAGCACTCTGGAAACACCATATATTTT.

The chain recombines TRBV6-5 with TRBJ1-5; D gene ambiguous. The length of the CDR3 is 15 residues. V gave up 8 bases and J gave up 6 bases, with 20 bases separating them. CDR1 is MNHEY and CDR2 is SVGAGI in the germline V gene. The CDR3 sequence is CASSERGRSGQPQHF. The CDR3 coding sequence is TGTGCCAGCTCAGAACGGGGTCGGTCGGGTCAGCCCCAGCATTTT.

The CDR3 reads CASSTTGDTSKLHF. CDR3 nucleotide sequence: TGTGCCAGCAGCACCACTGGGGACACCTCCAAACTCCACTTT. The chain employs TRBV5-6 and TRBJ1-6, with a weak D call TRBD1 (6 bases). Germline V lookup: CDR1 SGHDT, CDR2 YYEEEE. CDR3 length: 14 amino acids. Trimming removed 4 bases at V and 16 bases at J, with 21 bases between.

As regards this clone: The same CDR3 also results from other DNA sequences found in this sample. The rearrangement uses TRBV27 and TRBJ1-1; D is unresolved. The CDR3 spans 13 residues. Looked up from germline, CDR1 is MNHEY and CDR2 is SMNVEV (reference sequence). V was trimmed by 2 bases and J by 1 base, leaving 5 bases between them. The CDR3 bases are TGTGCCAGCAGTTTAACGCGGAACACTGAAGCTTTCTTT. It translates to CASSLTRNTEAFF.